The 13 T cell receptor beta chains below all came from one sample that was sequenced in a study of a mutant IDH1 vaccine in newly diagnosed glioma. Measured with immunoSEQ multiplex PCR; TCRdb has only the in-frame clones, and not every one. The sample consists of 45,000 to 60,000 clones, around three quarters of them appearing once. Time point indicated: baseline, week 1 (first vaccination visit). Specified treatment: pre-vaccination baseline after standard-of-care therapy. Sequencing was performed on PBMCs, taken from a glioma patient treated with radiotherapy, temozolomide or both. Receptors originate from a woman aged 40 to 50 with glioma.

The chain joins TRBV9 to TRBJ1-2, with TRBD1 matching 7 bases. Trimming cost V 2 bases and J 6 bases; bases outside gene matches: 4. CDR3 length: 13 residues. The germline V gene encodes CDR1 SGDLS and CDR2 YYNGEE. DNA of the CDR3: TGTGCCAGCAGCGTTCAGGGGGAAGATGGCTACACCTTC. It is translated as CASSVQGEDGYTF.

V gene TRBV18 combines with J gene TRBJ1-1; D might be TRBD1 (6 bases). Trimming left V 2 bases short and J 1 base short, with 11 bases between. The CDR3 contains 15 residues. Germline assignment: CDR1 KGHSH and CDR2 LQKENI. DNA of the CDR3: TGTGCCAGCTCACCATCTAGGGGGGCGAACACTGAAGCTTTCTTT. This codes for CASSPSRGANTEAFF.

In its sample, this clone was seen once. The chain carries TRBV29-1 and TRBJ2-3; D unclear. Trimming took 7 bases from V and 2 from J, leaving 10 bases between them. The germline V gene has CDR1 SQVTM and CDR2 ANQGSEA. The length of the CDR3 is 12 residues. CDR3: CSAVALTDTQYF. Written as DNA, the CDR3 is TGCAGCGCCGTCGCCCTCACAGATACGCAGTATTTT.

The chain couples TRBV25-1 to TRBJ1-1; 11 nucleotides align to TRBD1. Germline CDR1 reads MGHDK; CDR2 reads SYGVNS. There are 14 residues in the CDR3. V dropped 8 bases and J dropped 2; count of bases not matched to a gene: 4. The CDR3 loop reads CASPDRGRNTEAFF. For the CDR3, the DNA is TGTGCCAGCCCGGACAGGGGGCGAAACACTGAAGCTTTCTTT.

The chain has TRBV27 and TRBJ1-2; D is possibly TRBD1 (5 bases). The germline CDR1 and CDR2 sequences are MNHEY and SMNVEV (reference sequence). The CDR3 length is 19 residues. The ends were cut back, 3 bases at V and 0 bases at J, with 23 bases in the middle. As DNA, the CDR3 is TGTGCCAGCAGTTTTCTCCCTGGGAGGGGCCCCTTAGCTAACTATGGCTACACCTTC. The encoded protein is CASSFLPGRGPLANYGYTF.

The chain uses TRBV30 and TRBJ1-3, with no clear D. Trimming took 2 bases from V and 4 from J, leaving 12 bases between them. The germline gives CDR1 GTSNPN, CDR2 SVGIG (reference sequence). The CDR3 length is 14 residues. CDR3: CAWSPLLGGNTIYF. CDR3 nucleotides: TGTGCCTGGAGTCCCCTTCTAGGGGGAAACACCATATATTTT.

The gene calls are TRBV29-1 and TRBJ1-1; TRBD1 agrees at 10 bases. The germline gives CDR1 SQVTM, CDR2 ANQGSEA. The V segment lost 6 bases and the J segment 3 bases; nucleotides outside the gene matches: 4. The CDR3 consists of 13 residues. Here the CDR3 DNA reads TGCAGCGTATCCGGGACAGGGGACACTGAAGCTTTCTTT. The encoded protein is CSVSGTGDTEAFF.

The J gene is TRBJ2-3, the V gene TRBV5-1; D gene ambiguous. The V end was cut by 4 bases, the J end by 5 bases, with 8 bases between. CDR1 and CDR2 from the germline V gene are SGHRS and YFSETQ. This CDR3 spans 12 amino acids. The CDR3 sequence: CASSPNLDTQYF. The DNA for the CDR3 is TGCGCCAGCAGCCCGAACTTAGATACGCAGTATTTT.

This clone was observed a few times. The chain combines TRBV1 with TRBJ1-2. TRBV1 is reported as a pseudogene. The CDR3 covers 14 residues. The CDR3 nucleotides are TGCACCAGCAGCCACCCAGGGTCGAGGAGGGGCTACACCTTC. Amino acid sequence: CTSSHPGSRRGYTF.

This chain links TRBV6-1 with TRBJ2-7; the D is unclear. V was trimmed by 8 bases and J by 3 bases, leaving 11 bases between them. Per germline, CDR1 MNHNS and CDR2 SASEGT. The CDR3 is 12 residues long. The CDR3, as DNA: TGTGCCAGCCATGCGAGCGTCTACGAGCAGTACTTC. Translating it yields CASHASVYEQYF.

The gene calls are TRBV5-1 and TRBJ2-3, with TRBD1 as a possible D gene (5 bases). Trimming pared 4 bases from V and 6 bases from J, leaving 9 bases between. CDR1 SGHRS and CDR2 YFSETQ come from the germline V gene. The CDR3 has 12 amino acids. The CDR3 spells CASSTQGDTQYF. CDR3 nucleotides: TGCGCCAGCAGCACCCAGGGCGATACGCAGTATTTT.

This clone is deemed medium-sized (0.01 to 0.1%). The chain joins TRBV2 to TRBJ1-5; D call uncertain. In germline, CDR1 is SNHLY, CDR2 FYNNEI. The CDR3 covers 13 residues. Trimming took off 9 bases at V and 3 bases at J, with 12 bases between the two ends. For the CDR3, the DNA is TGTGCCAGTGTAATAGGGCCCAATCAGCCCCAGCATTTT. It translates to CASVIGPNQPQHF.

This rearrangement joins TRBV6-1 to TRBJ1-1; tentatively, D is TRBD1 (5 bases). This CDR3 is built from 14 residues. The V end lost 6 bases, the J end lost 4 bases, and 15 bases lay between the germline ends. CDR1 is MNHNS, CDR2 SASEGT, per germline. This CDR3 reads CASSPAVRGTEAFF. Written as DNA, the CDR3 is TGTGCCAGCAGCCCGGCCGTTAGGGGCACTGAAGCTTTCTTT.